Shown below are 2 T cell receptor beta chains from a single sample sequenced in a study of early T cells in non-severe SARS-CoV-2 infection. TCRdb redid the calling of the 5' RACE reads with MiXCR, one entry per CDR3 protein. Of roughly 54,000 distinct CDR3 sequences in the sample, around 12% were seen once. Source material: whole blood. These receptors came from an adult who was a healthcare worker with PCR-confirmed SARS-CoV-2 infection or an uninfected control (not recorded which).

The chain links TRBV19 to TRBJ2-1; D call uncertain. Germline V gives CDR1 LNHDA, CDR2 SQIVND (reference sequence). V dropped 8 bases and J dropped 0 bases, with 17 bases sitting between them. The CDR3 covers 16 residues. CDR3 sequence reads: CASAPPLTSSYNEQFF. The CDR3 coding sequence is TGTGCCAGTGCCCCCCCCCTCACAAGCTCCTACAATGAGCAGTTCTTC.

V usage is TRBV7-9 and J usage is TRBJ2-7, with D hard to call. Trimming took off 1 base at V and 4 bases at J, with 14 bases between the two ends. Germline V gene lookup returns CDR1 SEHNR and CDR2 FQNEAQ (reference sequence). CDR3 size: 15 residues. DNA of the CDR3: TGTGCCAGCAGCTTAGGCCAAGGCCCGCGGTACGAGCAGTACTTC. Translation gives CASSLGQGPRYEQYF.